These 2 T cell receptor beta chains share one sample of origin, sequenced in a study of T-cell memory formation after mild COVID-19. One entry per CDR3 protein, called by TCRdb with MiXCR from the 5' RACE reads. The table shows about half a million distinct CDR3 sequences, with approximately 18% occurring only once. The sequenced sample consisted of PBMCs or a T cell subset sorted from them (not recorded which). These receptors were obtained from an adult woman who had mild COVID-19 (a few samples of this study predate the infection). Cell type and time point are not known.

There are a few counts of this clonotype. This chain uses TRBV5-4 with TRBJ2-1, with 10 positions matching TRBD2. Germline CDR1 is SGHNT and CDR2 is YYREEE (reference sequence). V lost 5 bases, J lost 5 bases, and 7 bases stayed unmatched. CDR3 length equals 15 residues. The chain's CDR3 is CASSGASGRDNEQFF. The CDR3, as DNA: TGTGCCAGCAGTGGGGCTAGCGGGAGAGACAATGAGCAGTTCTTC.

The chain uses TRBV13 and TRBJ1-5; D is unresolved. V was pared by 5 bases and J by 5 bases, with 10 bases between. The germline V gene encodes CDR1 PRHDT and CDR2 FYEKMQ (reference sequence). The CDR3 has 13 residues. The DNA for the CDR3 is TGTGCCAGCAGCCCCCTCGGGCATCAGCCCCAGCATTTT. Translation gives CASSPLGHQPQHF.